This T cell receptor (beta chain) was sequenced for a study of lymphopenia after photon versus proton radiotherapy. Trimming cost V 1 base and J 3 bases, with 1 base left between them. The CDR3 is 11 amino acids. Per the germline V gene, CDR1 is SGHTA and CDR2 is FQGNSA. General study findings and limits: A bigger post-nadir fall in TCR diversity correlated inversely with survival time in deceased patients. Proton therapy kept repertoires fairly stable, unlike photons, which gained effector/memory cells. After lymphocyte nadir, photon-treated repertoires showed oligoclonal expansion, especially CD8+ Temra.

To note about this clone: No antigen is known for it. Other DNA sequences of this sample code for an identical CDR3.

The data were produced by immunoSEQ multiplex PCR, yet TCRdb's version contains in-frame clones alone and is incomplete. The profile shows more than 25,000 clones, roughly 90% of them singletons. This chain links TRBV7-2 with TRBJ2-7; no clear D. The material sequenced was peripheral blood, taken from a patient treated with photon-based radiotherapy. The receptor was isolated from a woman aged 45-60 years with pancreatic cancer. The CDR3 nucleotides are TGTGCCAGCAGCTTAGTCTACGAGCAGTACTTC. This encodes CASSLVYEQYF.